The 6 T cell receptor beta chains below come from one sample, sequenced in a study of metastatic and nonmetastatic thyroid tumors. Using MiXCR, TCRdb reanalyzed the PCR reads. The sample carries some 84,000 clones, approximately 9% recorded once. Until they underwent thyroid surgery, no patient had received any treatment. Sequenced: blood. These receptors all stem from a female donor with papillary thyroid cancer or a benign thyroid nodule (not recorded which). Some clones in this sample may be carry-over from other donors' samples.

This clone is medium-sized in the sample. The CDR3 spells CASSQGQGYTF. The DNA for the CDR3 is TGTGCCAGCAGCCAAGGTCAGGGCTACACCTTC. The rearrangement uses TRBV3-1 and TRBJ1-2, with no clear D. V gave up 1 base and J gave up 8 bases, with 5 bases separating them. In germline, CDR1 is LGHDT, CDR2 YNNKEL (reference sequence). The CDR3 sequence is 11 residues long.

On this clone itself: This may be a read error, as it is one base from a much larger clone. Other nucleotide sequences from this sample produce the same CDR3. V gene TRBV7-3 combines with J gene TRBJ2-5; perhaps TRBD2 as D (5 bases). The CDR3 covers 13 residues. V lost 2 bases and J 5 bases, leaving 9 bases between the germline ends. CDR1 and CDR2 from the germline V gene are SGHTA and FQGTGA. CDR3 amino acids: CASSLAGGETQYF. The CDR3 DNA sequence: TGTGCCAGCAGCTTAGCGGGTGGTGAGACCCAGTACTTC.

In its sample, this clone was seen many times. The chain couples TRBV7-9 to TRBJ2-1, with D possibly being TRBD2 (6 bases). Trimming cost V 6 bases and J 7 bases, with 19 bases left between them. The germline gives CDR1 SEHNR, CDR2 FQNEAQ (reference sequence). CDR3 size: 15 residues. The CDR3 loop reads CASSLAGGAGNEQFF. The CDR3 nucleotides read TGTGCCAGCAGTCTCGCTGGAGGGGCCGGGAATGAGCAGTTCTTC.

This clone came up many times. Distinct nucleotide sequences in the sample also encode this CDR3. The chain carries TRBV19 and TRBJ1-4; unclear D gene. CDR1 is LNHDA and CDR2 is SQIVND in the germline V gene (reference sequence). V lost 9 bases and J 6 bases, leaving 14 bases between the germline ends. CDR3 size: 13 residues. CDR3 sequence: CASASGVYEKLFF. CDR3 DNA: TGTGCCAGCGCCTCCGGGGTGTATGAAAAACTGTTTTTT.

In its sample, this clone was seen many times. The chain recombines TRBV6-1 with TRBJ1-5; no definite D call. The CDR3 sequence is 15 residues long. The germline CDR1 and CDR2 sequences are MNHNS and SASEGT. Deletions cut 3 bases from V and 2 bases from J, with 11 bases between. DNA of the CDR3: TGTGCCAGCAGTGACGGGGAAGGCGGCAATCAGCCCCAGCATTTT. Its translation is CASSDGEGGNQPQHF.

This clone was seen at least ten times. The V call is TRBV25-1, the J call TRBJ1-1; D gene unclear. This CDR3 is 11 amino acids long. V was pared by 6 bases and J by 4 bases, with 6 bases between. The germline gives CDR1 MGHDK, CDR2 SYGVNS. The CDR3 loop is CASREFTEAFF. DNA for the CDR3: TGTGCCAGCAGGGAGTTCACTGAAGCTTTCTTT.